This T cell receptor beta chain was sequenced in a study of T cell changes during pregnancy in multiple sclerosis. V dropped 6 bases and J dropped 8 bases, with 8 bases sitting between them. CDR1 and CDR2 from the germline V gene are MGHRA and YSYEKL. This CDR3 has 11 residues. This clone counts as medium-sized. The data were produced by immunoSEQ multiplex PCR, yet TCRdb's version contains in-frame clones alone and is incomplete. This table holds tens of thousands of clones, roughly 90% found once. Sample: peripheral blood, taken in the first trimester of pregnancy. The chain is built from TRBV4-1 and TRBJ2-1; D is unclear. The sequence was obtained from a female donor in good health, enrolled as a control in a pregnancy study. The CDR3 here is CASRDEDEQFF. As DNA, the CDR3 is TGCGCCAGCAGGGATGAGGATGAGCAGTTCTTC.